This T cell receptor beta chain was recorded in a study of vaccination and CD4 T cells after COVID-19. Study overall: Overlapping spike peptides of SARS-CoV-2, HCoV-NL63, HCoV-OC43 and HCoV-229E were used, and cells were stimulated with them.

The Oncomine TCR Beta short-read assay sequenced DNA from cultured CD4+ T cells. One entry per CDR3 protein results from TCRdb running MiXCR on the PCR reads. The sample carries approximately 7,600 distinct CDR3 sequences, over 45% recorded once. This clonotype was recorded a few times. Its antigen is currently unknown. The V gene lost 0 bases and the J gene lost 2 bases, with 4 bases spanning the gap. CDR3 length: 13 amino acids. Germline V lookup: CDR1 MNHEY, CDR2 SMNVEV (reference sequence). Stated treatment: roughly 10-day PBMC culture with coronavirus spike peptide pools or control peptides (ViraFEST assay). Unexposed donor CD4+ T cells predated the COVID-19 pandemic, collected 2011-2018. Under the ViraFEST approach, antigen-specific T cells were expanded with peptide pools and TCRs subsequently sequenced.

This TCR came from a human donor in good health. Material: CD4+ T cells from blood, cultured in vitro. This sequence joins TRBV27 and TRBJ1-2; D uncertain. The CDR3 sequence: CASSLSQNYGYTF. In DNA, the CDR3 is TGTGCCAGCAGTTTATCCCAGAACTATGGCTACACCTTC.